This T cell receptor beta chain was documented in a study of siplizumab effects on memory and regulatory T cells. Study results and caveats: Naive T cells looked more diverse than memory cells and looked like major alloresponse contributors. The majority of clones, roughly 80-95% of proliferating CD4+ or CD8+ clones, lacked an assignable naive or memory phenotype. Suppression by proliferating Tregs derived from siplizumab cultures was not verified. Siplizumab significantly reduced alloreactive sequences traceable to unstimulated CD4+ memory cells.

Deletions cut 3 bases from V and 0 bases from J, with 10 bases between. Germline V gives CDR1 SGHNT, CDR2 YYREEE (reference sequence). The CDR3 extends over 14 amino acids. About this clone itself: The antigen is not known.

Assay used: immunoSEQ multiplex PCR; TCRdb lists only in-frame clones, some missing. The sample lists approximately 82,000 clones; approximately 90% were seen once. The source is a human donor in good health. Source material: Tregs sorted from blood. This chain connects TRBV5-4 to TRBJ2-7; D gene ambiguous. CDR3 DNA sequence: TGTGCCAGCAGCTATGGGCAGGCCTCCTACGAGCAGTACTTC. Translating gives CASSYGQASYEQYF.